The entry below gives a single T cell receptor beta chain sequence along with its context. Its antigen is currently unknown. Here immunoSEQ multiplex PCR was the method, and the copy in TCRdb shows in-frame clones only, minus some. The repertoire holds fewer than 200,000 clones, approximately 92% seen once, with about 10% in the top ten. This entry belongs to a study of T cell responses to AZD1222 COVID-19 vaccine. Regarding the study as a whole: Unmutated variant regions reportedly attract nearly half of all spike-specific TCRs. Clonal diversity may have been underestimated in mostly white British donors.

Germline lookup yields CDR1 MGHRA and CDR2 YSYEKL. There are 16 residues in the CDR3. Trimming removed 4 bases at V and 7 bases at J, with 20 bases between. The sample here was peripheral blood, taken on day 0 of AZD1222 vaccination. The source of this sequence is an adult in good health. The rearrangement joins TRBV4-1 to TRBJ2-1; possible D gene TRBD2, 5 bases. The CDR3 DNA sequence: TGCGCCAGCAGCCGCCAACTAGGGCCCTCCTCGAATGAGCAGTTCTTC. Its translation: CASSRQLGPSSNEQFF.